These T cell receptor beta chains were read from a single sample in a study of CD4+ T cells in melanoma. Data came from immunoSEQ multiplex PCR; TCRdb stores just in-frame clones and leaves some out. This table has about 110,000 clones, 92% appearing once. The sequenced sample was peripheral blood. The receptors derive from a human donor with melanoma. The CDR3 runs from the conserved cysteine through the conserved F or W. The D gene is left open where the match is weak. Clone size is stated in some rows and not others, as once, few, many or a class when expanded.

j_call	v_call	d_call	clone_size	cdr3_aa	cdr3_nt
TRBJ2-5	TRBV5-1	TRBD2	-	CASSLGLAGGAETQYF	TGCGCCAGCAGCCTGGGACTAGCGGGAGGCGCGGAGACCCAGTACTTC
TRBJ2-1	TRBV30	-	-	CAWREGEYNEQFF	TGTGCCTGGAGGGAGGGGGAGTACAATGAGCAGTTCTTC
TRBJ2-7	TRBV5-4	-	-	CASSLDFRGEQYF	TGTGCCAGCAGCTTGGACTTCAGGGGCGAGCAGTACTTC
TRBJ1-2	TRBV19	-	-	CASSEVVGYGYTF	TGTGCCAGTAGTGAAGTGGTGGGCTATGGCTACACCTTC
TRBJ1-5	TRBV4-2	-	-	CASSQERLGTWPQHF	TGTGCCAGCAGCCAAGAAAGGTTGGGTACGTGGCCCCAGCATTTT
TRBJ1-1	TRBV28	-	-	CASSFPTNTEAFF	TGTGCCAGCAGTTTTCCCACTAACACTGAAGCTTTCTTT
TRBJ2-2	TRBV15	TRBD1	-	CATSRDRDRGSGELFF	TGTGCCACCAGCAGAGATAGGGACAGGGGAAGCGGGGAGCTGTTTTTT
TRBJ2-2	TRBV19	TRBD1	-	CASSPRTGGGTGELFF	TGTGCCAGTAGTCCCAGGACAGGGGGGGGGACCGGGGAGCTGTTTTTT
TRBJ1-2	TRBV4-1	TRBD1	-	CASSQARGQEFYGYTF	TGCGCCAGCAGCCAAGCGAGGGGACAGGAGTTTTATGGCTACACCTTC
TRBJ1-3	TRBV18	-	few	CASSGLDGNTIYF	TGTGCCAGCTCAGGCCTGGATGGAAACACCATATATTTT
TRBJ2-5	TRBV7-2	-	-	CASSLMGGGEETQYF	TGTGCCAGCAGCTTAATGGGGGGTGGTGAAGAGACCCAGTACTTC
TRBJ2-3	TRBV7-9	-	-	CASSPGTDTQYF	TGTGCCAGCAGCCCCGGGACAGATACGCAGTATTTT
TRBJ1-2	TRBV27	TRBD1	-	CASSLSFRLRDSYVGYTF	TGTGCCAGCAGTTTATCCTTCCGGCTACGGGACAGCTATGTCGGCTACACCTTC
TRBJ1-1	TRBV5-6	-	-	CATRPSGTEAFF	TGTGCCACCCGTCCTTCGGGCACTGAAGCTTTCTTT
TRBJ2-6	TRBV4-1	-	-	CASSQEVPGANVLTF	TGCGCCAGCAGCCAAGAAGTCCCTGGGGCCAACGTCCTGACTTTC
TRBJ1-6	TRBV5-1	-	-	CASSLESGRHNNSPLHF	TGCGCCAGCAGCTTGGAGTCGGGACGGCATAATAATTCACCCCTCCACTTT
TRBJ2-3	TRBV27	-	-	CASSKVWDRGADTQYF	TGTGCCAGCAGTAAAGTCTGGGATAGAGGTGCAGATACGCAGTATTTT
TRBJ2-3	TRBV7-2	-	-	CASSLAHGWTDTQYF	TGTGCCAGCAGCTTAGCGCATGGGTGGACAGATACGCAGTATTTT
TRBJ2-7	TRBV4-3	-	-	CASSQDREVGYEQYF	TGCGCCAGCAGCCAAGATAGGGAGGTCGGGTACGAGCAGTACTTC
TRBJ2-7	TRBV5-1	-	-	CASSPNRVRSYEQYF	TGCGCCAGCAGCCCGAACAGGGTACGGTCCTACGAGCAGTACTTC
TRBJ2-2	TRBV28	-	-	CASSLLPGNTGELFF	TGTGCCAGCAGTTTACTTCCAGGGAACACCGGGGAGCTGTTTTTT
TRBJ1-1	TRBV21-1	-	-	CASSKAGTNGRNPKAFF	TGTGCCAGCAGCAAAGCGGGAACGAACGGACGAAATCCGAAAGCTTTCTTT
TRBJ1-4	TRBV5-5	-	-	CASSLGGGRQNLNEKLFF	TGTGCCAGCAGCTTGGGGGGAGGCAGACAAAATCTTAATGAAAAACTGTTTTTT
TRBJ1-6	TRBV19	TRBD1	-	CASTDRGISPLHF	TGTGCCAGCACGGACAGGGGCATTTCACCCCTCCACTTT
TRBJ2-7	TRBV6-5	-	-	CASSYSSGTSYEQYF	TGTGCCAGCAGTTACTCTTCGGGGACCTCCTACGAGCAGTACTTC
TRBJ2-7	TRBV11-2	TRBD2	-	CASSTGTTEQYF	TGTGCCAGCAGCACCGGGACTACCGAGCAGTACTTC
TRBJ2-1	TRBV7-3	-	once	CASSLAGGGLYNEQFF	TGTGCCAGCAGCTTAGCCGGAGGGGGGCTCTACAATGAGCAGTTCTTC
TRBJ2-7	TRBV7-2	TRBD2	-	CAGSSGLASGEQYF	TGTGCCGGCAGCTCGGGACTAGCATCGGGCGAGCAGTACTTC
TRBJ2-3	TRBV18	-	-	CASSPYQGVTDTQYF	TGTGCCAGCTCACCATATCAGGGAGTGACAGATACGCAGTATTTT
TRBJ1-5	TRBV28	-	few	CASSLLNQPQHF	TGTGCCAGCAGTTTACTCAATCAGCCCCAGCATTTT
TRBJ2-1	TRBV19	-	-	CASSIRGGKNEQFF	TGTGCCAGTAGTATCAGGGGGGGCAAGAATGAGCAGTTCTTC
TRBJ1-5	TRBV29-1	TRBD1	-	CSVGDRGLQPQHF	TGCAGCGTTGGTGACAGGGGGCTTCAGCCCCAGCATTTT
TRBJ2-7	TRBV5-1	-	once	CASSSDKFVNYGQYF	TGCGCCAGCAGCTCCGACAAGTTTGTTAACTACGGGCAGTACTTC
TRBJ2-5	TRBV7-3	-	-	CASSLGGGAETQYF	TGTGCCAGCAGCTTGGGAGGGGGCGCGGAGACCCAGTACTTC
TRBJ1-2	TRBV2	-	few	CASTQGAGYGYTF	TGTGCCAGCACCCAAGGTGCGGGCTATGGCTACACCTTC
TRBJ1-1	TRBV2	-	once	CATRGGGNTEAFF	TGTGCCACTCGTGGTGGTGGGAACACTGAAGCTTTCTTT
TRBJ2-3	TRBV27	-	-	CASSRTPDTQYF	TGTGCCAGCAGTAGGACCCCAGATACGCAGTATTTT
TRBJ2-7	TRBV11-2	-	-	CASSLPTRYEQYF	TGTGCCAGCAGCTTACCGACGCGCTACGAGCAGTACTTC
TRBJ2-5	TRBV21-1	-	-	CASRSGEETQYF	TGTGCCAGCAGGTCAGGGGAAGAGACCCAGTACTTC
TRBJ1-5	TRBV2	TRBD1	-	CASRIGTGGSNQPQHF	TGTGCCAGCAGGATAGGGACAGGGGGCAGCAATCAGCCCCAGCATTTT
TRBJ2-3	TRBV27	-	once	CASSLGGTDTQYF	TGTGCCAGCAGTTTAGGAGGGACAGATACGCAGTATTTT
TRBJ1-2	TRBV9	-	-	CASQGSGPTYTF	TGTGCCAGCCAAGGGTCCGGGCCAACATACACCTTC
TRBJ2-5	TRBV6-5	-	-	CASRVQGRETQYF	TGTGCCAGCAGGGTACAGGGACGGGAGACCCAGTACTTC
TRBJ2-7	TRBV9	TRBD2	-	CASSPYPVAGGYEQYF	TGTGCCAGCAGCCCCTACCCGGTAGCGGGGGGCTACGAGCAGTACTTC
TRBJ2-2	TRBV7-3	TRBD2	-	CASSFWTSGRGASTGELFF	TGTGCCAGCAGCTTCTGGACTAGCGGGAGAGGGGCGAGCACCGGGGAGCTGTTTTTT
TRBJ2-7	TRBV15	TRBD2	-	CATSRDATSGRDEQYF	TGTGCCACCAGCAGAGATGCCACTAGCGGGAGAGACGAGCAGTACTTC
TRBJ2-5	TRBV5-5	-	-	CASSQELTQETQYF	TGTGCCAGCAGCCAAGAGTTAACGCAAGAGACCCAGTACTTC
TRBJ2-6	TRBV7-2	TRBD2	-	CASSLGGSSGANVLTF	TGTGCCAGCAGCTTGGGGGGGTCCTCTGGGGCCAACGTCCTGACTTTC
TRBJ1-1	TRBV30	TRBD1	few	CAWRTGGQSNTEAFF	TGTGCCTGGAGGACCGGGGGACAGTCGAACACTGAAGCTTTCTTT
TRBJ2-3	TRBV7-3	TRBD2	-	CASSLTPPGSGMSTDTQYF	TGTGCCAGCAGCTTAACTCCCCCGGGGAGCGGGATGAGCACAGATACGCAGTATTTT
TRBJ1-1	TRBV19	TRBD1	once	CASPGRVFARGDTEAFF	TGTGCCAGCCCCGGAAGGGTTTTCGCCAGGGGGGACACTGAAGCTTTCTTT
TRBJ1-2	TRBV28	-	-	CASSRVANYGYTF	TGTGCCAGCAGTCGGGTGGCCAACTATGGCTACACCTTC
TRBJ2-1	TRBV7-3	-	-	CASASSSSYNEQFF	TGTGCCAGCGCCAGCTCTAGCTCCTACAATGAGCAGTTCTTC
TRBJ2-7	TRBV5-1	-	-	CASSLANADYEQYF	TGCGCCAGCAGCTTGGCCAATGCGGACTACGAGCAGTACTTC
TRBJ2-4	TRBV19	-	-	CASSQELRNIQYF	TGTGCCAGTAGTCAGGAGCTCCGAAACATTCAGTACTTC
TRBJ1-4	TRBV13	-	-	CASSLRAGSEKLFF	TGTGCCAGCAGCCTCAGGGCAGGGAGTGAAAAACTGTTTTTT
TRBJ2-6	TRBV9	-	-	CASSVEGVSGANVLTF	TGTGCCAGCAGCGTAGAAGGGGTCTCTGGGGCCAACGTCCTGACTTTC
TRBJ2-7	TRBV4-1	-	-	CASSQDFGQDIYEQYF	TGCGCCAGCAGCCAAGATTTTGGGCAGGACATCTACGAGCAGTACTTC